Each of the 4 T cell receptor beta chains below was sequenced from the same sample in a study of cytomegalovirus exposure and HLA in healthy donors. This PCR relied on a set of 60 Vbeta primers and 13 Jbeta primers. Method: immunoSEQ multiplex PCR; TCRdb's copy keeps in-frame clones and lacks some. Of 100,000 to 150,000 clones listed, 65% to 80% were seen once; the top ten hold roughly 13%. The sample taken for sequencing was PBMCs. Every receptor here comes from a woman aged 60-70 years in good health and CMV-seropositive.

V usage is TRBV4-3 and J usage is TRBJ2-3; no definite D call. The CDR3 loop spans 13 amino acids. Germline CDR1 and CDR2: LGHNA and YSLEER. V was clipped by 5 bases and J by 2 bases, with 8 bases between them. In DNA, the CDR3 is TGCGCCAGCAGCTTGTCGGTCACAGATACGCAGTATTTT. This sequence encodes CASSLSVTDTQYF.

The gene calls are TRBV18 and TRBJ2-7; D might be TRBD2 (6 bases). The germline V gene has CDR1 KGHSH and CDR2 LQKENI. There are 12 residues in the CDR3. With 3 bases removed from V and 7 bases from J, the gap between germline ends came to 10 bases. In DNA, the CDR3 is TGTGCCAGCTCACCTGCGGCGGGGGAGCAGTACTTC. This codes for CASSPAAGEQYF.

The V and J genes are TRBV7-9 and TRBJ1-1; tentatively, D is TRBD1 (5 bases). V was pared by 1 base and J by 5 bases, with 17 bases between. There are 16 residues in the CDR3. Per the germline V gene, CDR1 is SEHNR and CDR2 is FQNEAQ (reference sequence). CDR3 protein: CASSLDGRGRRTEAFF. The CDR3 bases are TGTGCCAGCAGCTTAGATGGGCGGGGGAGGCGGACTGAAGCTTTCTTT. The variable domain in full, with the rest retrieved from reference TRBV7-9 and TRBJ1-1, is DTGVSQNPRHKITKRGQNVTFRCDPISEHNRLYWYRQTLGQGPEFLTYFQNEAQLEKSRLLSDRFSAERPKGSFSTLEIQRTEQGDSAMYLCASSLDGRGRRTEAFFGQGTRLTVV.

The chain couples TRBV18 to TRBJ1-1; D remains ambiguous. The CDR3 runs to 16 residues. V was clipped by 6 bases and J by 6 bases, with 23 bases between them. Germline loops: CDR1 KGHSH, CDR2 LQKENI. CDR3 nucleotide sequence: TGTGCCAGCTCTCCTAGGCCGGGTTTTGGCGACCCTGAAGCTTTCTTT. Protein sequence: CASSPRPGFGDPEAFF.